The sequence of this T cell receptor (beta chain) was determined in a study of technical replicates of blood from a handful of donors. The V and J ends lost 1 base and 5 bases respectively, with 20 bases between them. CDR3 size: 17 residues. Germline values: CDR1 MNHNS, CDR2 SASEGT. Some clones are missing from TCRdb's copy, which holds only in-frame ones; the method was immunoSEQ multiplex PCR. This table holds about 75,000 clones, 97% found once. Sequenced material: T cells isolated from PBMCs. The sequence was collected from a human donor in good health. The chain recombines TRBV6-1 with TRBJ2-5; no reliable D call. The CDR3 sequence: CASSEGLVGVSWETQYF. The CDR3 DNA reads TGTGCCAGCAGTGAAGGATTAGTAGGAGTCAGTTGGGAGACCCAGTACTTC.